This T cell receptor beta chain came from a study of cytomegalovirus exposure and HLA in healthy donors (TCRdb year 2017). Background on the whole study: An earlier analysis of 587 of the donors reported more than 250 Gb of sequence data and more than 90 million unique TCR beta sequences from 150 million to 200 million T cells. All discovery cohort repertoires had been generated on a single sequencing platform. To predict cytomegalovirus infection status, the study brought together high-throughput TCR immunosequencing, statistical association of individual TCRs with disease status, and machine learning. A later genetic analysis used genome-wide SNP genotypes for about 65% of the roughly 700 donors, treating that subset as a discovery cohort. Roughly 300 gigabases of sequencing data and tens of millions of unique TCR sequences were included in an early release covering 500 to 750 HLA-typed donors. The aim of the study was to test whether cataloging public T cell receptors could identify signatures of past pathogen exposure. Roughly five DR-DQ haplotypes were treated as single units for association and clustering because of strong linkage in the cohort. Class I and class II HLA loci were covered by the typing at four-digit resolution. In an earlier analysis of 587 of the donors, high-throughput TCR beta sequencing was used to judge whether each TCR beta V gene segment behaved as functional or pseudogenic. Among a few hundred genotyped donors of the cohort, an average of about 240,000 unique TCR beta nucleotide sequences were sequenced per donor, around 20% of them non-productive. Donor age, sex, ethnicity and CMV serostatus were compiled alongside the repertoire data. Among the roughly 430 genotyped donors, around 81% belonged to the genetic ancestry cluster associated with self-reported Caucasian donors. Along with the approximately 700-subject first cohort, a separate validation cohort of over a hundred different subjects was used. Typing coverage differed by locus: A, B, C, DRB1 and DQB1 were typed in about 629-640 donors, DQA1 in approximately 520, DPA1 in 606, and DPB1 in 450 to 480. The later analysis used no new phenotypic data to find candidate immune exposures, relying instead on TCR beta sequences and their occurrence across donors. The study used immunosequencing to profile the T cell repertoires of hundreds of subjects and linked those repertoires to cytomegalovirus serostatus. A later analysis re-analyzed previously published TCR beta repertoires from 666 donors and added high-resolution HLA genotyping to study TCR occurrence patterns. Overall study outcomes, separate from this receptor: Roughly uniform sequencing depth across donors was assumed in presence/absence analyses, although this assumption may not hold. The study gave a list of 150 to 200 TCR beta chains associated with cytomegalovirus. Most TCR sequences were seen in very few donors, while some public TCRs were found in many individuals. According to a later analysis, most CMV-associated TCR beta chains appeared to be HLA-restricted, and the HLA associations seemed to be driven largely by CMV exposure. In a later analysis, some 18,000 TCR beta sequences were associated with specific HLA alleles at a false discovery rate of 0.05. In a later analysis, the rate of TCR association differed among HLA loci, with DRB1 alleles having the most associated TCRs and HLA-C alleles having the fewest. Only TCR beta chains were sequenced in this cohort, and the absence of alpha or paired-chain data limited detectable features. Linkage disequilibrium might explain the correlated functional status among segregating V segments, but an unknown experimental factor could not be excluded. The only immune exposure information available for the cohort was CMV serostatus. The 87-base-pair reads could not distinguish some IMGT-functional V segments, including TRBV6-2 and TRBV6-3, so those segments were excluded. According to a later genetic analysis, donors in an Asian-associated ancestry cluster had fewer N-insertions in productive TCRs than the approximately 670-donor mean. Because counts were too low, more than 15 rarely observed V segments, including chromosome 9 orphons, were left out of the earlier analysis of several hundred of the donors. A later analysis found that HLA-associated TCR beta chains were more clonally expanded and had lower generation probabilities than equally common non-associated chains. The sequencing pipeline was judged likely to have produced a cluster of highly shared sequence variants as a technical artifact. In vitro tests confirmed that a few of the cytomegalovirus-associated TCR beta chains recognize cytomegalovirus antigens. A further reported finding was that TCR beta sequences accurately predicted the HLA-A and HLA-B alleles for most subjects in the first cohort. According to the authors, the approach could potentially be generalized to other disease states and immunological phenotypes. A later analysis reported that several top co-occurrence clusters appeared linked to parvovirus B19, influenza, CMV and Epstein-Barr virus. Because HLA typing was missing for some donors at each locus, association tests included only the typed subset. Cytomegalovirus status was reported to be diagnosed by the classifier with high specificity and sensitivity in both the original and validation cohorts. When HLA alleles, especially DR and DQ, strongly co-occurred, attributing TCR associations to individual alleles was difficult. Broadly in line with IMGT annotations, most TCR beta V segments showed up in productive rearrangements about 90% or about 30% of the time in an earlier analysis of 587 of the donors. A later genetic analysis associated a missense DCLRE1C variant with V-gene and J-gene trimming of TCR beta chains, and an independent cohort replicated the association.

The library came from the immunoSEQ multiplex PCR assay. A mixture of 60 forward primers for TCR Vbeta segments and 13 reverse primers for TCR Jbeta segments was used in the multiplex PCR. The CDR3 region of rearranged TCR beta genes was amplified from genomic DNA by a multiplex PCR assay. Amplified TCR beta libraries were sequenced as 87-base-pair reads on the Illumina HiSeq System. Concerning the study's data processing: Across the 500 to 750 repertoires, a later analysis counted some 80 million unique TCR beta chains, roughly 11 million of which were shared by at least two donors. To remove PCR and sequencing errors, raw reads were error-corrected and collapsed into unique sequences using a nearest-neighbor algorithm that merged closely related sequences. CDR3 sequences were aligned to IMGT reference sequences to assign V, D and J gene segments. For a sequence to be retained, a match of at least six nucleotides to both a V gene segment and a J gene segment was required. Rearrangements were called productive when the CDR3 lacked stop codons and stayed in frame with V and J; all others were non-productive. Following IMGT convention, CDR3 was defined as the stretch from the second conserved V-encoded cysteine to the conserved J-encoded phenylalanine. The earlier analysis of about 560 of the donors excluded any sequence lacking an unambiguous match to a single V gene segment. In an earlier analysis of 450 to 750 of the donors, a V segment was called functional when productive rearrangements were above 56.7%, and segregating when the standard deviation between donors exceeded 5%. A statistical classification framework was developed to diagnose cytomegalovirus status using the catalog of TCR beta chain sequences. In a later analysis, V and J genes were assigned by comparing TCR nucleotide sequences against IMGT/GENE-DB human TR gene sequences. In a later analysis, CDR3 sequences and most-parsimonious VDJ recombination scenarios were assigned using the TCRdist pipeline. In a later analysis, every TCR beta chain was defined by the combination of its CDR3 amino acid sequence and its V-gene family, and reads without a unique V-gene family were dropped. In a later analysis, around 600 highly shared, low-generation-probability nucleotide sequences were removed to address suspected cross-contamination and a sequencing artifact. For each public chain, a later analysis derived a clonal expansion index from normalized ranks of inferred template counts within each repertoire. In a later analysis, generation probabilities were computed using a VDJ recombination model fitted to out-of-frame rearrangements, and the results were checked against IGoR. In a later analysis, TCR-TCR, TCR-HLA and TCR-CMV co-occurrence was scored with hypergeometric tests, and a repertoire-size bias correction was applied to TCR pairs. False discovery rates were estimated in a later analysis by permuting HLA or CMV assignments 20 times. A later analysis grouped co-occurring TCRs with DBSCAN, adding TCRdist sequence similarity when clustering within HLA-allele-positive subsets. For co-occurrence clustering, repertoires with fewer than 30,000 or more than 120,000 public chains were excluded, along with five or six repertoires with anomalous nucleotide sharing. TCRdb stores this immuneACCESS table with in-frame sequences only. Part of the clones is absent; in the studies checked, under half of the shortfall reflects unresolved V genes, and no reason is known for the rest. The V and J calls and the clone size are those of that table, but D and trimming were determined from the DNA. This sample gives 97,000 or so clones in total; 80% to 85% of them show up just once. The ten largest clones add up to roughly 1.5% of the sample.

The germline V gene (reference sequence) supplies CDR1 LNHDA and CDR2 SQIVND. Trimming costs V 3 bases and J 8 bases, and their ends lie 11 bases apart. The CDR3 covers 13 residues, taking in both the cysteine and the phenylalanine. CDR3 DNA only is kept here, 39 bases in frame from base 1. The cohort was made up of under 800 healthy bone marrow donors. At the time of sampling, every cohort member was nominally healthy, though immune exposures that went unrecorded were likely present. The donor tested CMV seronegative and was one of the 352 seronegative cohort members. Each donor provided a peripheral blood sample, and peripheral blood mononuclear cells were used for TCR beta sequencing. The Qiagen DNeasy Blood Extraction Kit was used to extract genomic DNA from the blood cell samples. For this clone: What this receptor recognizes is not known. Base qualities are missing; no much larger clone stands one base away.

The receptor chain draws on TRBV19 and TRBJ1-5; a weak D assignment points to TRBD1 (5 bases agree). The receptor was derived from a man in his forties in good health and CMV-seronegative. Source material: PBMCs. Here the CDR3 is given as CASSIPRGEPQHF. The nucleotides read TGTGCCAGTAGTATCCCTCGGGGGGAGCCCCAGCATTTT.